Listed here are 7 T cell receptor beta chains from one sample, sequenced in a study of blood T cell repertoires in COVID-19. Clones were sequenced by immunoSEQ multiplex PCR, and TCRdb holds only the in-frame ones, with some missing. Of 72,000 or so clones in the sample, about 89% were seen once. The sample comprised peripheral blood. Every receptor here comes from a woman aged 55-69 years with acute or convalescent COVID-19.

This chain uses TRBV11-2 with TRBJ1-1; D unclear. The CDR3 totals 15 residues. Germline-derived CDR1 and CDR2 are SGHAT and FQNNGV. Between the trimmed V and J ends, which lost 3 bases and 0 bases, there was a span of 11 bases. The CDR3 sequence: CASSFSTSLNTEAFF. The CDR3 coding sequence is TGTGCCAGCAGCTTTTCAACATCACTGAACACTGAAGCTTTCTTT.

The V gene is TRBV6-1, the J gene TRBJ1-1; 9 bases map to TRBD1. From germline, CDR1 is MNHNS and CDR2 SASEGT. The CDR3 totals 17 residues. Trimming took 4 bases from V and 4 from J; bases not matched to a gene: 13. The CDR3 loop reads CASSVITTGGVGTEAFF. The CDR3 DNA reads TGTGCCAGCAGTGTAATTACGACAGGGGGTGTAGGCACTGAAGCTTTCTTT.

This sequence joins TRBV18 and TRBJ1-1; unclear D gene. V dropped 3 bases and J dropped 7 bases, with 15 bases sitting between them. Germline CDR1 reads KGHSH; CDR2 reads LQKENI. This CDR3 contains 14 residues. CDR3 residues: CASSPSLSRDEAFF. DNA for the CDR3: TGTGCCAGCTCACCCTCTCTTTCGCGGGATGAAGCTTTCTTT.

This chain joins TRBV6-5 and TRBJ2-3; TRBD2 matches 9 bases. In germline, CDR1 is MNHEY, CDR2 SVGAGI. V lost 5 bases and J lost 2; bases outside the gene matches: 5. This CDR3 region has 15 residues. The CDR3 bases are TGTGCCAGCAGTCTCGCGGGGGGGCCCACAGATACGCAGTATTTT. Translated, it gives CASSLAGGPTDTQYF.

The chain is built from TRBV2 and TRBJ1-4, with 9 bases identical to TRBD1. The CDR3 sequence is 15 residues long. From germline, CDR1 is SNHLY and CDR2 FYNNEI. V lost 5 bases, J lost 4 bases, and 5 bases stayed unmatched. In DNA form, the CDR3 reads TGTGCCAGCAGTTACGGACAGGGGAGTAATGAAAAACTGTTTTTT. It yields the protein CASSYGQGSNEKLFF.

This clone was counted a single time. V is TRBV7-9 and J is TRBJ2-3, with TRBD1 matching 9 bases. Per germline, CDR1 SEHNR and CDR2 FQNEAQ (reference sequence). The CDR3 contains 17 residues. Trimming removed 5 bases from V and 0 bases from J; junction bases left unmatched: 9. The DNA of the CDR3 is TGTGCCAGCAGCCAGAAGACAGGGGGACTTAGCACAGATACGCAGTATTTT. It codes for CASSQKTGGLSTDTQYF.

The chain recombines TRBV5-1 with TRBJ2-5, with D possibly matching TRBD1 (6 bases). V was shortened by 0 bases and J by 4 bases, with 10 bases between the two germline ends. From germline, CDR1 is SGHRS and CDR2 YFSETQ. This CDR3 is 14 amino acids long. The CDR3 protein is CASSLAGGRETQYF. Here the CDR3 DNA reads TGCGCCAGCAGCTTGGCTGGGGGCCGAGAGACCCAGTACTTC. The whole variable domain, remainder taken from reference TRBV5-1 and TRBJ2-5, is KAGVTQTPRYLIKTRGQQVTLSCSPISGHRSVSWYQQTPGQGLQFLFEYFSETQRNKGNFPGRFSGRQFSNSRSEMNVSTLELGDSALYLCASSLAGGRETQYFGPGTRLLVL.